This TCR beta chain stems from a study of monozygotic twins with inflammatory bowel disease. Whole-study findings and limits: The study supported no single strong signal or clonotype linked to IBD. Twins with IBD had fewer clonotypes in common with others than healthy twins, particularly during disease activity.

To note about this clonotype: The antigen is undetermined.

The authors drew around 2.6 ml of blood from each donor. This CDR3 contains 14 residues. CDR1 is SGDLS, CDR2 YYNGEE, per germline. TCRdb re-called the 5' RACE reads; every CDR3 protein appears as one record, without DNA. Across about 160,000 distinct CDR3 sequences, the top ten clones capture 2.5% to 3% of the sample. Sequencing was done on a sample of blood. The receptor was isolated from a human donor with ulcerative colitis or Crohn's disease, or a healthy co-twin of an affected twin (not recorded which). This rearrangement joins TRBV9 to TRBJ2-2; TCRdb names TRBD1, which stays unverified in the absence of DNA. The CDR3 reads CASSPGADTGELFF.